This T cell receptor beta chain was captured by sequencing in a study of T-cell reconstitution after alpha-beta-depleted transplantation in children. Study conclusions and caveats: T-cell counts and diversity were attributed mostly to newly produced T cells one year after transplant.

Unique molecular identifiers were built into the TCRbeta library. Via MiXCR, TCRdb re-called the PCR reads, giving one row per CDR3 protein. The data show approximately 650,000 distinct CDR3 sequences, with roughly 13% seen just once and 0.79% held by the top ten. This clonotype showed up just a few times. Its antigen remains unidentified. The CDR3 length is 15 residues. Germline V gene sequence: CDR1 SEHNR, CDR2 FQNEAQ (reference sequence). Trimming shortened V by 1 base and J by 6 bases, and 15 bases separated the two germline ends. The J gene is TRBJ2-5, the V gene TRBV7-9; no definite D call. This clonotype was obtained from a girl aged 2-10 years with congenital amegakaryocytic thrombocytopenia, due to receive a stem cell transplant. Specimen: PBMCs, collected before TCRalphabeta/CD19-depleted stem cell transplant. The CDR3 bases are TGTGCCAGCAGCTTAGGACCCCCCACGTTGCAGACCCAGTACTTC. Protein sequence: CASSLGPPTLQTQYF.